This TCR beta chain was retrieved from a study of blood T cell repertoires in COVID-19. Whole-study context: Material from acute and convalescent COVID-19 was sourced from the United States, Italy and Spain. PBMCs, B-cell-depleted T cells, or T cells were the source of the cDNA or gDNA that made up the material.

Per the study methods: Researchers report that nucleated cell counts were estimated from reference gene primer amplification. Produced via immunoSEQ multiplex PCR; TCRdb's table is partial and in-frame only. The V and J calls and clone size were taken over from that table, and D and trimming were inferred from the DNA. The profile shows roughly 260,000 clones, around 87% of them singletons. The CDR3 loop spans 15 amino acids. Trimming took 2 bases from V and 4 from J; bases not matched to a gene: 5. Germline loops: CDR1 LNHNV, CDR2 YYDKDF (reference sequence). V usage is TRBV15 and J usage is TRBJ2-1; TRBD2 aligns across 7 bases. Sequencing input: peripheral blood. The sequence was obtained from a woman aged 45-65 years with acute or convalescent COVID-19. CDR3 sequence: CATSRPTSKYNEQFF. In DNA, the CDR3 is TGTGCCACCAGCAGACCGACTAGCAAATACAATGAGCAGTTCTTC.